The 17 T cell receptor beta chains presented below share a single source sample, sequenced in a study of identical twins. MiXCR, applied by TCRdb to the 5' RACE reads, yields one record per CDR3 protein. The sample has 450,000 to 650,000 distinct CDR3 sequences; approximately 9.6% are singletons. The data also belong to a second study, concerning yellow fever vaccine responses in identical twins.

The specimen sequenced was PBMCs. All receptors derive from a woman between 18 and 29 years old in good health.

The rearrangement links TRBV7-3 to TRBJ1-1; possible D gene TRBD1, 5 bases. V was pared by 1 base and J by 7 bases, with 13 bases between. CDR1 and CDR2 from the germline V gene are SGHTA and FQGTGA. The CDR3 has 14 amino acids. The CDR3 sequence is CASSLRGRAREAFF. CDR3 nucleotides: TGTGCCAGCAGCTTAAGGGGCAGGGCCCGTGAAGCTTTCTTT. Full variable domain (rest looked up from reference TRBV7-3 and TRBJ1-1): GAGVSQTPSNKVTEKGKYVELRCDPISGHTALYWYRQSLGQGPEFLIYFQGTGAADDSGLPNDRFFAVRPEGSVSTLKIQRTERGDSAVYLCASSLRGRAREAFFGQGTRLTVV.

This clonotype has a count of ten or more. The genes are TRBV12-3 or TRBV12-4 and TRBJ2-3; no firm D call. The V end was cut by 6 bases, the J end by 6 bases, with 13 bases between. CDR3 length: 13 residues. The CDR3 bases are TGTGCCAGCAGCGAGTGGGTTCCTGATACGCAGTATTTT. It encodes CASSEWVPDTQYF.

This chain connects TRBV2 to TRBJ2-7; D may be TRBD1 (6 bases). Germline CDR1 is SNHLY and CDR2 is FYNNEI. The CDR3 runs 14 residues. With 6 bases removed from V and 2 bases from J, the gap between germline ends came to 14 bases. CDR3 residues: CASREQGLTYEQYF. For the CDR3, the DNA is TGTGCCAGCAGAGAGCAGGGGCTTACCTACGAGCAGTACTTC.

V gene TRBV5-1 combines with J gene TRBJ2-5; TRBD2 matches at 7 bases. Per the germline V gene, CDR1 is SGHRS and CDR2 is YFSETQ. There are 15 residues in the CDR3. J lost 5 bases, V lost 1 base, and 8 bases had no gene match. In nucleotides, the CDR3 is TGCGCCAGCAGCTTGACGACGGGGGGTAGTGAGACCCAGTACTTC. Amino acids: CASSLTTGGSETQYF. The full variable domain, completed using reference TRBV5-1 and TRBJ2-5, is KAGVTQTPRYLIKTRGQQVTLSCSPISGHRSVSWYQQTPGQGLQFLFEYFSETQRNKGNFPGRFSGRQFSNSRSEMNVSTLELGDSALYLCASSLTTGGSETQYFGPGTRLLVL.

This chain connects TRBV5-4 to TRBJ2-5, with a possible D match to TRBD1 (7 bases). Trimming left V 0 bases short and J 1 base short, with 13 bases between. Germline CDR1 and CDR2: SGHNT and YYREEE (reference sequence). This CDR3 has 16 amino acids. The DNA of the CDR3 is TGTGCCAGCAGCTTGGGCGGGACAGTACTCCAAGAGACCCAGTACTTC. This translates into CASSLGGTVLQETQYF.

This clonotype was seen more than once but under ten times. The rearrangement links TRBV6-5 to TRBJ2-1; D assignment may be TRBD1 or TRBD2 (5 bases each). V was pared by 2 bases and J by 8 bases, with 10 bases between. The CDR3 contains 13 residues. Germline V CDR1 and CDR2: MNHEY, SVGAGI. CDR3 sequence reads: CASSYVEGYEQFF. Here the CDR3 DNA reads TGTGCCAGCAGTTACGTCGAGGGGTATGAGCAGTTCTTC.

This clonotype was recorded a few times. V is TRBV27 and J is TRBJ2-2, with D maybe TRBD1 (6 bases). The germline V gene encodes CDR1 MNHEY and CDR2 SMNVEV (reference sequence). This CDR3 has 15 amino acids. The germline V and J ends were trimmed by 10 bases and 6 bases, with 21 bases remaining between them. The CDR3 sequence is CATTSRNGQSGELFF. DNA of the CDR3: TGTGCCACCACGAGCCGAAACGGACAGTCCGGGGAGCTGTTTTTT.

This clonotype was observed at least ten times. The chain couples TRBV10-1 to TRBJ2-7; D could derive from TRBD1 or TRBD2 (5 bases each). CDR1 is WNHNN, CDR2 SYGVQD, per germline (reference sequence). There are 14 residues in the CDR3. Trimming took off 6 bases at V and 0 bases at J, with 12 bases between the two ends. CDR3 residues: CASSRDLSSYEQYF. Written as DNA, the CDR3 is TGCGCCAGCAGCAGGGACCTTAGCTCCTACGAGCAGTACTTC.

This clonotype was seen a handful of times. V and J are TRBV7-8 and TRBJ2-1; D remains ambiguous. Germline-derived CDR1 and CDR2 are SGHVS and FQNEAQ. The ends were cut back, 5 bases at V and 10 bases at J, with 9 bases in the middle. This CDR3 spans 11 amino acids. CDR3 residues: CASSAPPEQFF. CDR3 nucleotide sequence: TGTGCCAGCAGCGCCCCCCCGGAGCAGTTCTTC.

This chain links TRBV9 with TRBJ2-1; 13 bases line up with TRBD2. This CDR3 region has 18 residues. CDR1 SGDLS and CDR2 YYNGEE come from the germline V gene. Trimming at V came to 3 bases and at J to 8 bases, leaving 14 bases not matched to a gene. The CDR3 protein is CASSERLAGGRRQYEQFF. In DNA form, the CDR3 reads TGTGCCAGCAGCGAAAGACTAGCGGGAGGACGAAGGCAGTATGAGCAGTTCTTC.

V usage is TRBV9 and J usage is TRBJ2-7, with D perhaps being TRBD1 or TRBD2 (5 bases each). V was pared by 4 bases and J by 6 bases, with 20 bases between. Germline V gives CDR1 SGDLS, CDR2 YYNGEE. This CDR3 has 15 amino acids. Here the CDR3 DNA reads TGTGCCAGCAGCCCCCGAGGGACGATTCTTGGCGAGCAGTACTTC. Translating gives CASSPRGTILGEQYF.

This chain joins TRBV7-9 and TRBJ2-1; 13 bases are a match to TRBD2. Trimming removed 5 bases from V and 9 bases from J; junction bases left unmatched: 7. The CDR3 covers 15 residues. CDR1 is SEHNR, CDR2 FQNEAQ, per germline (reference sequence). The CDR3 sequence: CASSVPGLAGFEQFF. The CDR3 DNA is TGTGCCAGCAGCGTTCCGGGACTAGCGGGATTTGAGCAGTTCTTC. The full variable domain, its missing parts supplied by reference TRBV7-9 and TRBJ2-1, is DTGVSQNPRHKITKRGQNVTFRCDPISEHNRLYWYRQTLGQGPEFLTYFQNEAQLEKSRLLSDRFSAERPKGSFSTLEIQRTEQGDSAMYLCASSVPGLAGFEQFFGPGTRLTVL.

This clonotype has a count of ten or more. V gene TRBV5-1 combines with J gene TRBJ2-5; 8 bases align to TRBD2. Germline V gene sequence: CDR1 SGHRS, CDR2 YFSETQ. With V trimmed by 4 bases and J by 5 bases, 10 bases remained unmatched. This CDR3 comprises 15 residues. The CDR3 is CASSDGGALEETQYF. The DNA of the CDR3 is TGCGCCAGCAGCGACGGGGGGGCACTGGAGGAGACCCAGTACTTC.

This clonotype has ten or more counts. The chain couples TRBV10-3 to TRBJ2-1, with 7 bases fitting TRBD2. Losses at the gene ends were 3 bases for V and 0 bases for J; bases not matched to a gene: 5. The V gene's germline CDR1 is ENHRY and CDR2 SYGVKD. The CDR3 totals 16 residues. The CDR3 region has the DNA TGTGCCATCAGTGATAGCGGGCCGGACTCCTACAATGAGCAGTTCTTC. Its protein is CAISDSGPDSYNEQFF.

This clonotype has a handful of counts. The rearrangement joins TRBV5-1 to TRBJ2-3, with a weak D call TRBD1 (6 bases). Trimming left V 4 bases short and J 2 bases short, with 8 bases between. The CDR3 is made up of 13 amino acids. Germline V gene lookup returns CDR1 SGHRS and CDR2 YFSETQ. CDR3 protein: CASSRQVTDTQYF. The CDR3 coding sequence is TGCGCCAGCAGCCGACAGGTCACAGATACGCAGTATTTT.

The sample holds many counts of this clonotype. V is TRBV20-1 and J is TRBJ2-3; 12 bases align to TRBD2. In germline, CDR1 is DFQATT, CDR2 SNEGSKA (reference sequence). CDR3 size: 16 residues. J was trimmed by 0 bases and V by 3 bases; bases with no gene match: 4. CDR3 in amino acids: CSASPSGRASTDTQYF. The CDR3 nucleotides read TGCAGTGCTAGTCCTAGCGGGAGGGCTAGCACAGATACGCAGTATTTT.

This chain links TRBV18 with TRBJ2-4, with 11 positions matching TRBD1. The CDR3 contains 17 residues. The germline V gene has CDR1 KGHSH and CDR2 LQKENI. With 3 bases clipped from V and 0 bases from J, the junction kept 4 bases outside the gene matches. The CDR3 DNA reads TGTGCCAGCTCACCCTCAGGGACAGGGGGAGCCAAAAACATTCAGTACTTC. It specifies CASSPSGTGGAKNIQYF.